This record covers a single TCR beta chain. The data are from a study of blood T cell repertoires in COVID-19. In the study overall: The origin of the acute and convalescent COVID-19 samples was the United States, Italy and Spain. PBMCs, B-cell-depleted T cells, or T cells were the source of the cDNA or gDNA that made up the material.

In the authors' methods: How many nucleated cells were present was estimated from reference gene primer amplification. Only in-frame clones appear in the TCRdb table, and some are missing; sequencing was by immunoSEQ multiplex PCR. V and J calls and clone size come straight from that table; D and trimming were deduced from the DNA. The repertoire holds 68,000 or so clones, more than 70% seen once, with around 4% in the top ten. The J segment lost 7 bases and the V segment lost 4 bases, leaving 6 bases of the junction unmatched. This CDR3 has 13 residues. Germline CDR1 and CDR2: LGHDT and YNNKEL (reference sequence).

The gene calls are TRBV3-1 (or the pseudogene TRBV3-2) and TRBJ1-2; 7 bases map to TRBD1. The sequence was collected from a man aged 50 to 59 with acute or convalescent COVID-19. The specimen was peripheral blood. This chain's CDR3 is CASSPRQGSGYTF. The CDR3 nucleotides are TGTGCCAGCAGCCCGCGACAGGGAAGTGGCTACACCTTC.